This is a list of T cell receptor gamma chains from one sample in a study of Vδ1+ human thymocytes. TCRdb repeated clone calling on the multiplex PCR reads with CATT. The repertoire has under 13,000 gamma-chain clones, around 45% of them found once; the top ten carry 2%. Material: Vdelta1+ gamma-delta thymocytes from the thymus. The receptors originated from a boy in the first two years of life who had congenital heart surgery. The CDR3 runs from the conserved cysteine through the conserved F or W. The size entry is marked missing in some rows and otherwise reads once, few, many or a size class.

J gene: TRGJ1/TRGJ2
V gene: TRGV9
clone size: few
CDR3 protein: CALWEVPPPYYKKLF

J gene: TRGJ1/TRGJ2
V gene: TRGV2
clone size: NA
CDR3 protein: CATWDRHGLKLF

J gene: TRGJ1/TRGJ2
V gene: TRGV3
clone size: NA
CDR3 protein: CATWDTRDYKKLF

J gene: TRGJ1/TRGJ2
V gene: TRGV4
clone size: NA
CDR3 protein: CATWERANDYKKLF

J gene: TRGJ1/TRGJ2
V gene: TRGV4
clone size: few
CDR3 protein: CAIWDGLKKLF

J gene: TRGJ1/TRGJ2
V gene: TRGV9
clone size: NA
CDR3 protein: CALWGYYKKLF

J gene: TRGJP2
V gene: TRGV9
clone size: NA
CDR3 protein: CALWEVLFSSDWIKTF

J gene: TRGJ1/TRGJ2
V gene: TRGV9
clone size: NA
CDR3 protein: CALWEVHSVYKKLF

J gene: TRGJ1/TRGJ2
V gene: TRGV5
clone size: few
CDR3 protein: CATWDPIYYKKLF

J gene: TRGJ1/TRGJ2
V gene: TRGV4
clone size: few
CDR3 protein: CATWDISSFHYKKLF

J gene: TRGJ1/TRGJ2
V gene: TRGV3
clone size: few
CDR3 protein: CATWDGLLYKKLF

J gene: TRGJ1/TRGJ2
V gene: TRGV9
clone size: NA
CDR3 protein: CALWESNYYKKLF

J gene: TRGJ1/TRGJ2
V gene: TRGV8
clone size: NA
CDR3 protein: CATWNYKKLF

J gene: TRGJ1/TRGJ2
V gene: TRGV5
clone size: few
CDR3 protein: CATWDRTVYYKKLF

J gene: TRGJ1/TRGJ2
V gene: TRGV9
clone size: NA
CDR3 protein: CALWEGANYYKKLF

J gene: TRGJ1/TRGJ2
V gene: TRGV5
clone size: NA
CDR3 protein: CATWDRHNSNYYKKLF

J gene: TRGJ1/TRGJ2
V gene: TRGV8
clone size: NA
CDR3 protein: CATWEMNYYKKLF

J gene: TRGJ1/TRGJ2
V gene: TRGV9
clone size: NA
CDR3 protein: CALWEVGLYKKLF

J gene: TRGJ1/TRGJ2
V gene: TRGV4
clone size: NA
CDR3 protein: CATWDGDGDYKKLF

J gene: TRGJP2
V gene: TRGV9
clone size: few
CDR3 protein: CALWEATSKYSSDWIKTF

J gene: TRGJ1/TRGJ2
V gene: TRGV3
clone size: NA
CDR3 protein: CATWDRPQKLF

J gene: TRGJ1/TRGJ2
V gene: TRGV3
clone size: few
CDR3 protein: CATWDIRYKKLF

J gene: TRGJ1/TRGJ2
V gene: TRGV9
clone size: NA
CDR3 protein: CALWEFAYYKKLF

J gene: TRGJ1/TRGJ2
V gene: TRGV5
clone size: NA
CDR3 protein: CATGDRPTKLF

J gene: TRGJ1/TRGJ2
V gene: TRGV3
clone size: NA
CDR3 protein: CATWDRIAYYKKLF

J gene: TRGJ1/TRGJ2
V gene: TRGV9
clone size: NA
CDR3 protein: CALWEVSMGYKKLF

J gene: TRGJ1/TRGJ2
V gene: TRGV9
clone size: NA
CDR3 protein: CALWETRDYYKKLF

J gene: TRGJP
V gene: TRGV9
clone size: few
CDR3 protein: CALWEVRLKELGKKIKVF

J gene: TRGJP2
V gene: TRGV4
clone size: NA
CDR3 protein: CATWDGGPGSDWIKTF

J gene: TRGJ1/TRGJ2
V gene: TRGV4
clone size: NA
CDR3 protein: CATWDGLPIAANYYKKLF

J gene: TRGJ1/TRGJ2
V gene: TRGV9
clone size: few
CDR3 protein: CASCSDKKLF

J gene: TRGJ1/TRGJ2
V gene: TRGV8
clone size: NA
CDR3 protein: CATWVRLPMKLF

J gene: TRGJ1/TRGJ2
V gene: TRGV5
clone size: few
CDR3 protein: CATWDRPFHPKNLF

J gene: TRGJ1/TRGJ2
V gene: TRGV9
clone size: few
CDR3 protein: CALWEVKGYYKKLF

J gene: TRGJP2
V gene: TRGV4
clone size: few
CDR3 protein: CATWDGSWIKTF

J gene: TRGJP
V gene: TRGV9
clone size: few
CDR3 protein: CALWEVGEELGKKIKVF

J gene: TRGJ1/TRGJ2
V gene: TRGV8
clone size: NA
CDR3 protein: CATWDERYYKKLF

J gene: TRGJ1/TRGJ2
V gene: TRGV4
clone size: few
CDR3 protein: CATWDGPLNYYKKLF

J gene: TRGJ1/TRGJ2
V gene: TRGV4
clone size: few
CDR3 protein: CATWDGIGYKKLF

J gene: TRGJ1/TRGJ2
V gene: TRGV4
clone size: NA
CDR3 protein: CATWDNYKKLF

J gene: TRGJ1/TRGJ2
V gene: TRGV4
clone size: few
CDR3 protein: CATWDGWQYKKLF

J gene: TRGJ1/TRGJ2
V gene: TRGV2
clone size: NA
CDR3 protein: CATWDAPENYYKKLF

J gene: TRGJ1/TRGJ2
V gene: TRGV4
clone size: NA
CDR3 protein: CATWDGKKLF

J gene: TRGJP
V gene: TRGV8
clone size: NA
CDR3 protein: CATWDMAQELGKKIKVF

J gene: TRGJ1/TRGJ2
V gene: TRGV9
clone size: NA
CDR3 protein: CALWEVHRLNYKKLF

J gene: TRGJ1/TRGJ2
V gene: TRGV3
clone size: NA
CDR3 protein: CATWDRPVYKKLF

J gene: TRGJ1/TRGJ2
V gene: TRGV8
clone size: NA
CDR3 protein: CATWDDRYKKLF

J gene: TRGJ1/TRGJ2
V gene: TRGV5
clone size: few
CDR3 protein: CATWDRRGYKKLF

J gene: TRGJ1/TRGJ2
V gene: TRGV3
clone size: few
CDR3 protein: CATWDIFAKKLF

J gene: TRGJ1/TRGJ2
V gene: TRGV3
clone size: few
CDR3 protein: CATWDRPFSYYKKLF